The clone carrying this T cell receptor (beta chain) was seen many times. Its antigen is currently unknown. The CDR3 spans 15 residues. Trimming removed 7 bases at V and 0 bases at J, with 15 bases between. This record belongs to a study of neurological immune-mediated disorders. Whole-study findings and limits: Expanded clones shared no identical CDR3 amino acid sequences across subjects, which suggested private TCR-beta repertoires in all groups.

As for the cDNA, it was generated by 5'RACE with 10-nucleotide random UMIs. TCRdb reprocessed the 5' RACE reads with MiXCR, giving one entry per CDR3 protein. The profile shows about 120,000 distinct CDR3 sequences, roughly 3.1% of them singletons. Sequences were obtained from PBMCs. The rearrangement links TRBV12-3 or TRBV12-4 to TRBJ2-5, with D maybe TRBD1 (6 bases). This clonotype originated in a woman in her thirties with multiple sclerosis. The CDR3 region has the DNA TGTGCCAGCACCAGGGACACTTCGTACCAAGAGACCCAGTACTTC. The encoded protein is CASTRDTSYQETQYF.